This T cell receptor beta chain was sequenced for a study of T cells after yellow fever vaccination. TCRdb re-called the 5' RACE reads with MiXCR, one entry per CDR3 protein. The sample holds about 13,000 distinct CDR3 sequences; 4.5% to 6% are singletons and the top ten take 51%. The germline V gene encodes CDR1 SGHTA and CDR2 FQGNSA. The junction had 8 bases not matched to a gene; V was cut back by 3 bases and J by 2 bases. This CDR3 has 16 residues. This clonotype has at least ten counts. Sequenced here: PBMCs, either bulk or a sorted T-cell subset (CD4+, CD8+, memory, or dextramer-sorted; not recorded which), sampled 45 days after the yellow fever booster vaccination. The clonotype was recovered from a man aged 25 to 45 who received the YFV17D yellow fever vaccine. V gene TRBV7-2 combines with J gene TRBJ2-7; 9 positions agree with TRBD2. CDR3 nucleotides: TGTGCCAGCAGCTTCGTTGCGGCGGGAGGGCCCTACGAGCAGTACTTC. It translates to CASSFVAAGGPYEQYF.